Each of the 2 T cell receptor beta chains below was sequenced from the same sample in a study of cytomegalovirus exposure and HLA in healthy donors. Primers: 60 Vbeta forward and 13 Jbeta reverse. The method was immunoSEQ multiplex PCR; TCRdb's version includes in-frame clones alone and lacks a portion of them. The repertoire includes 180,000 or so clones, 9.5% of them detected once, and roughly 1.3% sits in the top ten. The sample comprised PBMCs. Every receptor here comes from a woman aged 30 to 39 in good health and CMV-seropositive.

This clone has only a few counts. The chain carries TRBV5-6 and TRBJ2-7; D may be TRBD2 (5 bases). Germline CDR1 is SGHDT and CDR2 is YYEEEE. The CDR3 length is 13 residues. V was clipped by 4 bases and J by 4 bases, with 12 bases between them. The DNA for the CDR3 is TGTGCCAGCAGCCCACGGACGGGGTACGAGCAGTACTTC. Encoded protein: CASSPRTGYEQYF.

J is TRBJ1-4 and V is TRBV7-9; perhaps TRBD1 as D (5 bases). V was clipped by 1 base and J by 8 bases, with 11 bases between them. CDR1 SEHNR and CDR2 FQNEAQ come from the germline V gene (reference sequence). The CDR3 consists of 14 residues. Written as DNA, the CDR3 is TGTGCCAGCAGCTTAGGGGGCTACGGGGAAAAACTGTTTTTT. This sequence encodes CASSLGGYGEKLFF.